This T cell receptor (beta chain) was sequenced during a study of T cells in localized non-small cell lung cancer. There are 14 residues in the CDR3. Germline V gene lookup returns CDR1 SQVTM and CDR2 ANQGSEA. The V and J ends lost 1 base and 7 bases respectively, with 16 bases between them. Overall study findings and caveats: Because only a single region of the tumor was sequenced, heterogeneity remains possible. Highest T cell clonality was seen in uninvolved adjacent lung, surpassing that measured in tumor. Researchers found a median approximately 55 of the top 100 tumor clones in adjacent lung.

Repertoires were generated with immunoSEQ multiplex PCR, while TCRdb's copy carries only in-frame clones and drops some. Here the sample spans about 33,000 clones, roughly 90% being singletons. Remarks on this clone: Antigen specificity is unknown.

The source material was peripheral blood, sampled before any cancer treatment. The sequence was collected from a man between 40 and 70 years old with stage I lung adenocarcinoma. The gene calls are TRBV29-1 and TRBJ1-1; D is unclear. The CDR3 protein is CSVEVVEGYSEAFF. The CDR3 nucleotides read TGCAGCGTTGAAGTGGTTGAGGGTTATAGTGAAGCTTTCTTT. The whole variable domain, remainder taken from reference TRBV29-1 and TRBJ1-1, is SAVISQKPSRDICQRGTSLTIQCQVDSQVTMMFWYRQQPGQSLTLIATANQGSEATYESGFVIDKFPISRPNLTFSTLTVSNMSPEDSSIYLCSVEVVEGYSEAFFGQGTRLTVV.